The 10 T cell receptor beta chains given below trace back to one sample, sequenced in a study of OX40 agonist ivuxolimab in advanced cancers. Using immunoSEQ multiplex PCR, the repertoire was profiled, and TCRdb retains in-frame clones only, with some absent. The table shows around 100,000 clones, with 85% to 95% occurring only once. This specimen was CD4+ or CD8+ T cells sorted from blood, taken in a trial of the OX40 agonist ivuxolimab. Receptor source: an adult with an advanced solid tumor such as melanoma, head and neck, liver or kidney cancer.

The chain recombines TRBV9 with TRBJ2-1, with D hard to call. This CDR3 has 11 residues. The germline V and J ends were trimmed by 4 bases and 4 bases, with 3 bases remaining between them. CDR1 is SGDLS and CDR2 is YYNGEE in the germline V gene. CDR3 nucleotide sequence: TGTGCCAGCAGCCGATACAATGAGCAGTTCTTC. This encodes CASSRYNEQFF.

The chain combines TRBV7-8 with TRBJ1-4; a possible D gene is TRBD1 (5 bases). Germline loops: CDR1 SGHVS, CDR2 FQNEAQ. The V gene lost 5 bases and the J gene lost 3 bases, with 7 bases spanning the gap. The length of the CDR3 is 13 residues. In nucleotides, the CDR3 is TGTGCCAGCAGCCGGGGACCTAATGAAAAACTGTTTTTT. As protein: CASSRGPNEKLFF.

This CDR3 reads CASSQDPLPGATGELFF. The CDR3 DNA sequence: TGTGCCAGCAGCCAAGACCCTCTCCCCGGGGCCACCGGGGAGCTGTTTTTT. The V gene is TRBV4-2, the J gene TRBJ2-2; D may match TRBD1 or TRBD2 (5 bases each). Between the trimmed V and J ends, which lost 0 bases and 4 bases, there was a span of 15 bases. The length of the CDR3 is 17 residues. Germline V gene sequence: CDR1 LGHNA, CDR2 YNFKEQ.

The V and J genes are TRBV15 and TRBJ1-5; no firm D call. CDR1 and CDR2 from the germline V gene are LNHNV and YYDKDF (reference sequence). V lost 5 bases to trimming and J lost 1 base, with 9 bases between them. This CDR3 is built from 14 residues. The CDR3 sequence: CATSPGMSNQPQHF. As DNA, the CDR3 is TGTGCCACCAGCCCCGGGATGAGCAATCAGCCCCAGCATTTT.

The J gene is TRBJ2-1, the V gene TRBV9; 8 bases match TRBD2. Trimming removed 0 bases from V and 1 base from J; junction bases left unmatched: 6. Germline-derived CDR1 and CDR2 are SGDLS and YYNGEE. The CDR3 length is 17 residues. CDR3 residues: CASSVVPSGYSYNEQFF. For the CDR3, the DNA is TGTGCCAGCAGCGTAGTCCCTAGCGGGTATTCCTACAATGAGCAGTTCTTC.

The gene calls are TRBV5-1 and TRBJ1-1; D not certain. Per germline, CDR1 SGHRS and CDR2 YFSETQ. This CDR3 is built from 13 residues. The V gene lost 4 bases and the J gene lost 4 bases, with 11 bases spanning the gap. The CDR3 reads CASSVQGSTEAFF. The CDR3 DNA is TGCGCCAGCAGCGTACAAGGGAGCACTGAAGCTTTCTTT. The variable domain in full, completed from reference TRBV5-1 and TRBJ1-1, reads KAGVTQTPRYLIKTRGQQVTLSCSPISGHRSVSWYQQTPGQGLQFLFEYFSETQRNKGNFPGRFSGRQFSNSRSEMNVSTLELGDSALYLCASSVQGSTEAFFGQGTRLTVV.

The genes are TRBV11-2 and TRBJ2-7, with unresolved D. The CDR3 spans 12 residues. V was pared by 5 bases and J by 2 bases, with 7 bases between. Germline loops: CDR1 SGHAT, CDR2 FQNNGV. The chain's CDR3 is CASSLSAYEQYF. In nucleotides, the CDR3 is TGTGCCAGCAGCCTATCGGCCTACGAGCAGTACTTC.

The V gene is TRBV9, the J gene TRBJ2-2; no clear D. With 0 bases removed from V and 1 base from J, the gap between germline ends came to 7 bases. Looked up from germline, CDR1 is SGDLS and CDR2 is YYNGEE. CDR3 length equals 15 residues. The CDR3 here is CASSVDLGNTGELFF. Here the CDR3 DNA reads TGTGCCAGCAGCGTAGATCTGGGGAACACCGGGGAGCTGTTTTTT.

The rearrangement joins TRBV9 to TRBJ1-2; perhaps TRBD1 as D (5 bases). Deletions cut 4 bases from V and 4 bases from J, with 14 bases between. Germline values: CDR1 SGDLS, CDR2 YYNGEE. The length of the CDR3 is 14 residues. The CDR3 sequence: CASSPRTQTYGYTF. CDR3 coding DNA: TGTGCCAGCAGCCCCCGGACACAGACCTATGGCTACACCTTC. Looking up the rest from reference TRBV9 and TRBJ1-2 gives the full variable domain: DSGVTQTPKHLITATGQRVTLRCSPRSGDLSVYWYQQSLDQGLQFLIQYYNGEERAKGNILERFSAQQFPDLHSELNLSSLELGDSALYFCASSPRTQTYGYTFGSGTRLTVV.

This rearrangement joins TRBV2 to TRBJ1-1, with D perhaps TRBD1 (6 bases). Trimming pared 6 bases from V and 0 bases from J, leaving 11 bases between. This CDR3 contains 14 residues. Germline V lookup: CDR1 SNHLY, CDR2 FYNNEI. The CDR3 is CASRLQGMNTEAFF. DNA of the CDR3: TGTGCCAGCAGGTTACAGGGTATGAACACTGAAGCTTTCTTT.